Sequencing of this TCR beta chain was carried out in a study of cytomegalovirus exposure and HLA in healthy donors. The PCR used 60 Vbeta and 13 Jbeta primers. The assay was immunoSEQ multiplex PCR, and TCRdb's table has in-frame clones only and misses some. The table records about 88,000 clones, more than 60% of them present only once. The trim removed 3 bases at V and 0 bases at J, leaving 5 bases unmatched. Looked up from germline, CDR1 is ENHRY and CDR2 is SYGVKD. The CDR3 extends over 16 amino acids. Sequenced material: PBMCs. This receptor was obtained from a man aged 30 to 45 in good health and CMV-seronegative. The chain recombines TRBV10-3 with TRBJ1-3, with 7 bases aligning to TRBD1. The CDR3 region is CAISEGTVNSGNTIYF. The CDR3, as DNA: TGTGCCATCAGTGAAGGGACAGTAAACTCTGGAAACACCATATATTTT.